This TCR beta chain stems from a study of control samples from healthy donors and cancer patients. Sequenced by immunoSEQ multiplex PCR; TCRdb stores in-frame clones only, minus some. The profile covers more than 100,000 clones, with roughly 89% appearing a single time and more than 6.5% taken by the ten largest. The V end was cut by 2 bases, the J end by 10 bases, with 17 bases between. Germline CDR1 reads KGHSH; CDR2 reads LQKENI. CDR3 length equals 15 residues. The chain joins TRBV18 to TRBJ1-4, with a possible D match to TRBD1 (5 bases). Specimen: PBMCs. This receptor was obtained from a man aged 45-60 years with head and neck cancer. CDR3 region: CASSPGAESPGKLFF. The CDR3 nucleotides are TGTGCCAGCTCACCAGGGGCGGAGTCCCCTGGAAAACTGTTTTTT.